A single TCR beta chain is shown here with its context. It lacks a known antigen. No base-level quality is on record; no much larger clone is a single base apart. The immunoSEQ Assay, a bias-controlled multiplex PCR, was used to amplify TCRbeta CDR3 regions from genomic DNA. As for how the authors treated the data: The number of nucleated cells in each sample was estimated from the amplification of reference gene primers within the assay. To quantify the absolute abundance of each unique TCRbeta CDR3 rearrangement, sequence reads were collapsed and filtered. For each sample, productive Simpson clonality was calculated as the square root of Simpson's diversity index over productive rearrangements. Here the immuneACCESS table is served through TCRdb, limited to in-frame sequences with V and J called. Missing clones are a known gap in these copies; in checked studies unresolved V genes cover under half, and the rest lacks a known reason. The V and J calls and the clone size are those of that table, but D and trimming were determined from the DNA. For this sample there are about 300,000 clones; 70% to 90% appear just once. Together, the top ten hold approximately 5% of the sample.

The sample originates from a study of blood T cell repertoires in COVID-19 (dated by TCRdb to 2019 to 2021). Study-level background: Samples from collaborators originated in the United States, Italy and Spain and spanned both the acute and convalescent phases of COVID-19. The material from the prospective study consisted of cDNA or gDNA derived from T cells, B-cell-depleted T cells, or PBMCs. Subjects who had been exposed to COVID-19, were actively infected with it, or had recovered from it provided the deeply sampled blood TCRbeta repertoires that made up the dataset. The repertoires were made available in a free public database intended to serve as a resource for research on the immune response to SARS-CoV-2. The samples were drawn from two sources: the first 160 participants of the ongoing ImmuneRACE study, and over 950 subjects contributed by 6 global collaborators. Nearly every sample came with metadata listing a de-identified subject ID, COVID-19 status, age in years and sex. Where HLA class I and class II types were available, the types were taken from metadata supplied by the sample provider, not from assay-based typing. The full study reports these points: Clinical and demographic metadata were provided uncurated, with the amount varying by source and participant.

In the prospective study, participants were roughly 18 to 100 years old, resided in about 25 geographic areas of the United States, and were enrolled through a virtual design. In the prospective study, participants were assigned to cohorts based on the clinical history participants reported in a screening survey and a study questionnaire. ImmuneRACE Cohort 3 recovered participants were defined by two consecutive negative NP/OP PCR tests, healthcare professional clearance, or symptom resolution. Each participant in the prospective study had whole blood, serum and a nasopharyngeal or oropharyngeal swab collected by mobile phlebotomists. Prospective study participants could optionally give additional blood draws and questionnaires over an approximately two-month period. Before DNA extraction, prospective study blood samples were shipped either frozen or at room temperature. CDR1 LNHDA and CDR2 SQIVND were looked up in the germline V gene (reference sequence). At the junction V is shortened by 3 bases and J by 2 bases, with 12 bases in between. The CDR3 spans 15 residues, from the cysteine through the phenylalanine. The only DNA kept is the CDR3, 45 bases in frame from the first base.

Source material: PBMCs or T cells enriched from blood (not recorded which). The V and J genes are TRBV19 and TRBJ2-3, and perhaps TRBD1 as D gene, on 5 matching bases. The clonotype originates from a woman aged 25 to 39 who had recovered from COVID-19. The bases are TGTGCCAGTAGTATTGCCAGGGTCTTCACAGATACGCAGTATTTT. Its protein is CASSIARVFTDTQYF.